This record looks at one T cell receptor beta chain sequence and its context. The sample holds many counts of this clone. No antigen is known for it. Being a mouse receptor, it is described with mouse gene labels and germline sequences. The read ends 4 residues before the CDR3 terminus; that terminus is restored from the germline J gene. Other DNA sequences from this sample encode an identical CDR3 as well. The CDR3 goes from the cysteine to the phenylalanine over 15 residues. Part of the CDR3 DNA is given, 33 bases translated from base 1. Trimmed from V: 4 bases; trimmed from J: 0 bases; junction bases lacking a gene match: 2. The germline V gene provides CDR1 NNHDY and CDR2 SYVADS. Pooled mouse cutaneous lymph node cells were stained for CD4, CD8alpha, NKG2D, NKG2ACE and other markers and were then sorted on a BD Influx. The sample belongs to a study of CD8+ T cells in alopecia areata (dated 2018 in TCRdb). Concerning the study at large: Female C3H/HeJ recipients, 7-10 weeks old, were grafted with skin from C3H/HeJ donors with spontaneous alopecia (roughly 6-13 months old). To study T cell clonal expansion in alopecia areata, the researchers applied high-throughput TCRbeta sequencing to both the C3H/HeJ mouse model and human patients. Scalp clonality was compared among normal scalp (n=4), patchy alopecia areata scalp (n=8), and alopecia totalis/universalis scalp (n=8). On the human side, TCRbeta sequencing was run on scalp tissue and on sorted CD4+ and CD8+ peripheral blood T cells from healthy controls and from alopecia areata patients with either patchy or totalis/universalis disease. The RNA source kit depended on sample type: the PAXgene miRNA kit for fixed scalp, the miRNeasy kit for PBMCs, and the RNeasy kit for mouse skin. immunoSEQ multiplex PCR using 35 Vbeta forward primers and 13 Jbeta reverse primers was used to amplify TCRbeta CDR3 regions. Results and caveats for the whole study, not just this receptor: Higher clonality and more expanded CD8+ clones were observed in lesional scalp than in normal scalp, particularly in alopecia totalis/universalis, a finding suggestive of antigenic drive. Scalp TCR repertoire analysis is complicated because resident alphabeta T cells in normal human skin are also sequenced, whereas mouse skin is dominated by gammadelta T cells. Shared TCR sequences between patients were less evident than in mice, which may be partly attributable to HLA diversity in the patient population.

The protocol used for the library was the immunoSEQ multiplex PCR assay. To provide template for TCR sequencing, every sample had RNA extracted and reverse transcribed into cDNA. First-strand cDNA was synthesized using SuperScript III with a 2:1 mix of oligo-dT and random hexamers. A synthetic immune receptor repertoire was used to gauge amplification bias, and whatever bias remained was removed computationally. Libraries were sequenced on Illumina HiSeq with 60 bp reads covering the CDR3, read from J toward V. Per the source publication's procedure: Raw reads were preprocessed to remove errors, and CDR3 was defined according to IMGT conventions as the region from the conserved cysteine to phenylalanine. To get clonality, Shannon entropy was normalized by log2 of the number of productive unique TCRs and the result was subtracted from 1. Scalp TCRbeta sequences were cross-referenced with sorted blood CD4 and CD8 repertoires so that the CD4 or CD8 identity of scalp clones could be inferred. The source is immuneACCESS, and TCRdb retained only in-frame sequences with V and J called. Part of the clones is not carried over; for the studies checked, unresolved V genes explain less than half of this, and the remainder is unexplained. V, J and clone size reflect that table, while D and trimming were determined from the DNA. The table gives more than 250,000 clones for this sample, with none occurring only once. The biggest ten clones account for 1.2% of the sample.

Sequenced sample: CD4+ T cells sorted from a lymph node. The chain couples TRBV13-3 to TRBJ2-3, and TRBD1 matches 10 of the central bases. The receptor's source is a C3H/HeJ mouse with alopecia areata. With respect to MHC, this strain carries the haplotype H2-k. CDR3 DNA, as far as it was read: TGTGCCAGCAGTCGACAGGGGGCGAGTGCAGAA. This encodes CASSRQGASAE. The full CDR3 is CASSRQGASAETLYF.